This section outlines one TCR beta chain sequence together with its context. Antigen: not known. This table comes from immunoSEQ multiplex PCR, and its TCRdb copy is limited to in-frame clones, with some not included. The sample gives roughly 35,000 clones, just over 85% of which show up once; 7.7% is in the top ten. These data come from a study of PD-1 blockade in classical Hodgkin lymphoma. Overall study results and limits: Healthy donors reportedly exceeded newly diagnosed patients in baseline TCR diversity. By cycle point C4D1, TCR diversity had risen significantly in CD4+ cells (but not CD8+ cells). The study found complete responders had baseline diversity similar to newly diagnosed patients.

V gave up 5 bases and J gave up 6 bases, with 19 bases separating them. Germline loops: CDR1 SGHNT, CDR2 YENEEA. The CDR3 loop spans 16 amino acids. Relapse was seen in all patients after autologous stem cell transplantation, and brentuximab vedotin exposure was variable. Relapsed/refractory classical Hodgkin lymphoma patients had complete, partial or progressive responses. The chain uses TRBV11-3 and TRBJ2-2, with D possibly matching TRBD2 (6 bases). The sequenced sample was peripheral blood mononuclear cells (PBMCs), obtained before the second cycle of nivolumab. The source is a human donor with classical Hodgkin lymphoma. This CDR3 is CASSPIGSKKPGELFF. The CDR3 nucleotides read TGTGCCAGCAGCCCGATCGGGAGTAAGAAACCCGGGGAGCTGTTTTTT.